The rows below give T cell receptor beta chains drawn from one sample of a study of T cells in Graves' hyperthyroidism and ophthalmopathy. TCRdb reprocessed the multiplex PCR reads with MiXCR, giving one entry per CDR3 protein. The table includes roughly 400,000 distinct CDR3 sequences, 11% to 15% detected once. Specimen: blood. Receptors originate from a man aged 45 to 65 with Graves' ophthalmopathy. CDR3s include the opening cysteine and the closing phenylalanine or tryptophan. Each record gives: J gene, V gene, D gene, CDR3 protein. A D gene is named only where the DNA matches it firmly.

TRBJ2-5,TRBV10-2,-,CASSNYMTAAETQYF
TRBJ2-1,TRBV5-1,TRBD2,CASSRTSGIDNEQFF
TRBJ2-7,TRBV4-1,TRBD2,CASRPIGTIPYEQYF
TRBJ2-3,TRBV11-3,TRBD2,CASSLGLADTDTQYF
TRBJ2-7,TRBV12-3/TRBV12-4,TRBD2,CASSSEREPTYEQYF
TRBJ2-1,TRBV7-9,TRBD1,CASSLAGTANEQFF
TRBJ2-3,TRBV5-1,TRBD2,CASSFPGTSGSLSTDAQYF
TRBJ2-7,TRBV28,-,CASSPPAESEQYF
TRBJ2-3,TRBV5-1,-,CASSHQTSSDTQYF
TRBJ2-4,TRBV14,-,CASSQVLREMGDIQYF
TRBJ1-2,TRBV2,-,CASTRARDYGYTF
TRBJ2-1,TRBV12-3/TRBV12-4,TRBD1,CASSFTKTGGLWYNEQFF
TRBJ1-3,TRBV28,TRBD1,CASSLYSGPTGGPGNTIYF
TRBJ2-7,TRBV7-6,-,CASSSMDKIYEQYF
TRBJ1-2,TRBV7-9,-,CASSFRERGAGYTF
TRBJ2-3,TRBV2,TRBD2,CASSQASGRASTQYF
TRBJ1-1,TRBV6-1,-,CASHRGSSITEAFF
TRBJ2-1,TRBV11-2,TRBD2,CASSFAGEGDNEQFF
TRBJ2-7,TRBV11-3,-,CASSPLDNYEQYF
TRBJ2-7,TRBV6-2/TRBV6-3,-,CASSYSPIGAGYEQYF
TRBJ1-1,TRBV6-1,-,CASSASPGARTEAFF
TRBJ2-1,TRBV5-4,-,CASSTAGSSYNEQFF
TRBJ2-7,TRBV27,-,CASTTTGGVYEQYF
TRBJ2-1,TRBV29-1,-,CSVEVKLNEQFF
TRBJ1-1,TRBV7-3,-,CASSLTGTGRGDTEAFF
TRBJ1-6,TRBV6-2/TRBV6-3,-,CASSLDSTPLHF